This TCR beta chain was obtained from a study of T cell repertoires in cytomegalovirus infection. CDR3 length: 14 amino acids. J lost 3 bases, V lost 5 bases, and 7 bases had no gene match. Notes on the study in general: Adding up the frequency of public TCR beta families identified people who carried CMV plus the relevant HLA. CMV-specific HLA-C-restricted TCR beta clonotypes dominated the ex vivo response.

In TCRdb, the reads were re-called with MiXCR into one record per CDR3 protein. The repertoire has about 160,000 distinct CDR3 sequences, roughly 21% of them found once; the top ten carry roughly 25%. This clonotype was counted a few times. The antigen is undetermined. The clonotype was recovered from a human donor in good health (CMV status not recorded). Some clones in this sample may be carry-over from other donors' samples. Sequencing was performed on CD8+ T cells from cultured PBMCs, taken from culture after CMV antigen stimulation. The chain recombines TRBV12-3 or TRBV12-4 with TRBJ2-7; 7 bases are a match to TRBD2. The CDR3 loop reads CASSRAGEHYEQYF. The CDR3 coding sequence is TGTGCCAGCAGTCGGGCGGGGGAACACTACGAGCAGTACTTC.